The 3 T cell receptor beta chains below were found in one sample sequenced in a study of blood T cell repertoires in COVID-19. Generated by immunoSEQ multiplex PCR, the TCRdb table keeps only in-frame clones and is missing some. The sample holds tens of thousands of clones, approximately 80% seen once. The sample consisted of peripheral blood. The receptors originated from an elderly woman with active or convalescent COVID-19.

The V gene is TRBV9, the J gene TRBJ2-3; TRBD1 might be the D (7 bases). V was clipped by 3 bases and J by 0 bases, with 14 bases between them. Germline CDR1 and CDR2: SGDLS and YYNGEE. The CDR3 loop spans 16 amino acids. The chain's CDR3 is CASSARQGGSTDTQYF. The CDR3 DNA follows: TGTGCCAGCAGCGCAAGACAGGGAGGTAGCACAGATACGCAGTATTTT.

The CDR3 nucleotides read TGTGCCAGCAGTTTATCCCAGGGATCCTACGAGCAGTACTTC. Translation gives CASSLSQGSYEQYF. This chain joins TRBV28 and TRBJ2-7, with D tentatively TRBD1 (5 bases). With 1 base removed from V and 1 base from J, the gap between germline ends came to 8 bases. CDR3 length equals 14 residues. CDR1 and CDR2 from the germline V gene are MDHEN and SYDVKM.

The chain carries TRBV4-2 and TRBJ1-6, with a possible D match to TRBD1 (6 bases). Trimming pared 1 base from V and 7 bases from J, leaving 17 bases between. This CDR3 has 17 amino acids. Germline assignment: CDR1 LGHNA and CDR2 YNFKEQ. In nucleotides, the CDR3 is TGTGCCAGCAGCCAAGCCGCCTACAGGGTTTTAAATTCACCCCTCCACTTT. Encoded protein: CASSQAAYRVLNSPLHF.